These T cell receptor beta chains were read from a single sample in a study of blood T cell repertoires in COVID-19. Clones were sequenced by immunoSEQ multiplex PCR, and TCRdb holds only the in-frame ones, with some missing. The sample consists of about 180,000 clones, 88% of them appearing once. The material sequenced was PBMCs or T cells enriched from blood (not recorded which). Every receptor here comes from a woman under 30 who had recovered from COVID-19. The CDR3 runs from the conserved cysteine through the conserved F or W. A D gene is named only where the DNA matches it firmly. Rows give clone size only sometimes, using once, few, many, or a class for an expanded clone.

d_call j_call v_call clone_size cdr3_nt cdr3_aa
. TRBJ2-1 TRBV27 . TGTGCCAGCAGTTCCCACGACAGCCGGATGCAGTTCTTC CASSSHDSRMQFF
TRBD2 TRBJ2-7 TRBV7-2 . TGTGCCAGCAGCTTAGTATCGGCTAGCGGGGGGGCCGAGCAGTACTTC CASSLVSASGGAEQYF
. TRBJ1-4 TRBV11-2 . TGTGCCAGCAGCCAGATGACGGGGGAAAAACTGTTTTTT CASSQMTGEKLFF
. TRBJ2-3 TRBV29-1 . TGCAGCGCTTCTCCCGGGGGCACAGATACGCAGTATTTT CSASPGGTDTQYF
. TRBJ2-7 TRBV3-1/TRBV3-2 . TGTGCCAGCAGCCAAGATCCGTACTTTGGGCAGTACTTC CASSQDPYFGQYF
. TRBJ1-1 TRBV2 . TGTGCCAGCAGTGCCCTGGGGGGATTGAACACTGAAGCTTTCTTT CASSALGGLNTEAFF
. TRBJ2-3 TRBV6-2/TRBV6-3 few TGTGCCAGCAGCCGCGGGCCCACAGATACGCAGTATTTT CASSRGPTDTQYF
. TRBJ1-6 TRBV6-2/TRBV6-3 . TGTGCCAGCAGCTGGGAGGGGGGTTCACCCCTCCACTTT CASSWEGGSPLHF
. TRBJ1-1 TRBV27 . TGTGCCAGCCGCATGGAGTTGGCGAACACTGAAGCTTTCTTT CASRMELANTEAFF
TRBD1 TRBJ1-2 TRBV28 once TGTGCCAGCAGTTTAACAACAGGGGGCTATGGCTACACCTTC CASSLTTGGYGYTF
TRBD1 TRBJ1-4 TRBV5-6 . TGTGCCAGCAGCCCCCAGGGGGCAACTAATGAAAAACTGTTTTTT CASSPQGATNEKLFF
. TRBJ2-1 TRBV15 . TGTGCCACCAGCAGTGGACTACTTACCCCCAACAATGAGCAGTTCTTC CATSSGLLTPNNEQFF
. TRBJ1-5 TRBV28 . TGTGCCAGCCTAGACCCAAATCAGCCCCAGCATTTT CASLDPNQPQHF
. TRBJ1-2 TRBV6-5 . TGTGCCAGCAGTTACGGTACAGCGGGACTATGGGGATACACCTTC CASSYGTAGLWGYTF
. TRBJ2-1 TRBV5-4 once TGTGCCAGCAGCTTGGCCTCGGGCAATGAGCAGTTCTTC CASSLASGNEQFF
. TRBJ1-2 TRBV6-1 once TGTGCCAGCAGTGAAACCCTGCGAGCTAACTATGGCTACACCTTC CASSETLRANYGYTF
TRBD2 TRBJ2-5 TRBV13 . TGTGCCAGCAGCTTAGCTGGCCTAGCGGGAGGGCCTTTCTTTTCAGAGACCCAGTACTTC CASSLAGLAGGPFFSETQYF
. TRBJ2-2 TRBV5-1 many TGCGCCAGCAGCTTCGGAGGGGGGGTTTCCGCCGGGGAGCTGTTTTTT CASSFGGGVSAGELFF
. TRBJ2-2 TRBV2 . TGTGCCAGCAGGTACAGCGGGGAGCTGTTTTTT CASRYSGELFF
. TRBJ2-5 TRBV11-3 . TGTGCCAGCAGCCGCGGGGCGAGGGAGACCCAGTACTTC CASSRGARETQYF
TRBD1 TRBJ1-1 TRBV30 few TGTGCCTGGGGAAGGGACAGGGAAAACACTGAAGCTTTCTTT CAWGRDRENTEAFF
. TRBJ2-5 TRBV6-5 . TGTGCCAGCAGGGGGGGAGCGGGAGAGACCCAGTACTTC CASRGGAGETQYF
. TRBJ1-2 TRBV4-2 . TGTGCCAGCAGCCAAGCTCGGGGGGCCGACTATGGCTACACCTTC CASSQARGADYGYTF
. TRBJ2-5 TRBV11-3 . TGTGCCAGCAGCTCAAGTCCACGGGGAGAGACCCAGTACTTC CASSSSPRGETQYF
. TRBJ1-6 TRBV28 . TGTGCCAGCAGTACCGGACAGTATAATTCACCCCTCCACTTT CASSTGQYNSPLHF
TRBD2 TRBJ2-7 TRBV7-9 . TGTGCCAGCAGCTTAGGAGGGTGGGGGGGCGAGCAGTACTTC CASSLGGWGGEQYF
TRBD1 TRBJ1-2 TRBV28 . TGTGCCAGCAGTTCCACGGGACAGATCCCTGGTGGCTACACCTTC CASSSTGQIPGGYTF
TRBD1 TRBJ1-2 TRBV5-1 . TGCGCCAGCAGCTCCGGGACAGCCGAGGCTAACTATGGCTACACCTTC CASSSGTAEANYGYTF
. TRBJ1-4 TRBV3-1/TRBV3-2 . TGTGCCAGCAGCCAGACAGGACGGGTGGGTGAAAAACTGTTTTTT CASSQTGRVGEKLFF
TRBD1 TRBJ1-2 TRBV30 . TGTGCCTTGGGACAGGGGCGAATCTATGGCTACACCTTC CALGQGRIYGYTF
. TRBJ1-3 TRBV30 . TGTGCCTGGAGTGTACTGGGAGGCACAAACACCATATATTTT CAWSVLGGTNTIYF
. TRBJ1-3 TRBV7-2 . TGTGCCAGCAGCTTAGATCAGGGCGCGAACACCATATATTTT CASSLDQGANTIYF
. TRBJ1-1 TRBV6-2/TRBV6-3 . TGTGCCAGCAGTGGGACATCGAACACTGAAGCTTTCTTT CASSGTSNTEAFF
TRBD1 TRBJ2-3 TRBV27 . TGTGCCAGCAGTTTACGGACAGGGATTAGCACAGATACGCAGTATTTT CASSLRTGISTDTQYF
TRBD1 TRBJ2-3 TRBV2 . TGTGCCAGCAGTGACGGTCAGGGGGGCACAGATACGCAGTATTTT CASSDGQGGTDTQYF
. TRBJ2-7 TRBV2 . TGTGCCAGCACGTTATCACTATACGAGCAGTACTTC CASTLSLYEQYF
. TRBJ2-2 TRBV6-4 . TGTGCCAGCAGTCCACAGGGTAACACCGGGGAGCTGTTTTTT CASSPQGNTGELFF
TRBD2 TRBJ2-2 TRBV11-2 once TGTGCCAGCAGCCCGGGACTAGCGGGAGCTGGGGAGCTGTTTTTT CASSPGLAGAGELFF
TRBD1 TRBJ2-7 TRBV27 . TGTGCCAGCAGATCGCCAGGGACAGCCTACGAGCAGTACTTC CASRSPGTAYEQYF
. TRBJ1-5 TRBV6-1 . TGTGCCAGCAGGGCAGGGATCAGCAATCAGCCCCAGCATTTT CASRAGISNQPQHF
TRBD2 TRBJ2-2 TRBV11-3 . TGTGCCAGCAGCTTACTAGCGGAGAACACCGGGGAGCTGTTTTTT CASSLLAENTGELFF
. TRBJ1-5 TRBV7-9 few TGTGCCAGCAGCATAGGGGGAGGCGGTCAGCCCCAGCATTTT CASSIGGGGQPQHF
. TRBJ2-1 TRBV19 . TGTGCCACTCAGGGCACTCTAAACAATGAGCAGTTCTTC CATQGTLNNEQFF
. TRBJ1-4 TRBV6-5 . TGTGCCAGCGTGGGGCAGGGCGTTTATGAAAAACTGTTTTTT CASVGQGVYEKLFF
. TRBJ1-6 TRBV18 . TGTGCCAGCTCTCAAACGGACAGTAATTCACCCCTCCACTTT CASSQTDSNSPLHF
. TRBJ2-5 TRBV20-1 . TGCAGTGGAGAAGGGAGTGAGACCCAGTACTTC CSGEGSETQYF
TRBD1 TRBJ2-7 TRBV28 many TGTGCCAGCTCCTCCCTCCGGGACAGGAACTACGAGCAGTACTTC CASSSLRDRNYEQYF
. TRBJ1-2 TRBV19 . TGTGCCAGTAGTAATTCGGCCCCGGGCAGGGGAGACTATGGCTACACCTTC CASSNSAPGRGDYGYTF
. TRBJ1-1 TRBV6-5 few TGTGCCAGCAGCTCAACAGCGAACACTGAAGCTTTCTTT CASSSTANTEAFF
. TRBJ1-1 TRBV27 . TGTGCCAGCAGGAGAATGACAAACAGTTATACCAACACTGAAGCTTTCTTT CASRRMTNSYTNTEAFF
TRBD2 TRBJ2-7 TRBV2 . TGTGCCAGCAGTGAATTCCGTTCTAGCGGGAGGGCCTACGAGCAGTACTTC CASSEFRSSGRAYEQYF
. TRBJ2-7 TRBV11-2 . TGTGCCAGCAGCTTAGAACAGTTCTCCTACGAGCAGTACTTC CASSLEQFSYEQYF
TRBD1 TRBJ1-6 TRBV19 . TGTGCCAGTAGTATGGGGACAGGGGCGTATAATTCACCCCTCCACTTT CASSMGTGAYNSPLHF
. TRBJ2-7 TRBV12-3/TRBV12-4 . TGTGCCAGCAGTTTAACGGTGTACGAGCAGTACTTC CASSLTVYEQYF
. TRBJ2-7 TRBV5-1 . TGCGCCAGCAGCTTGGCCTATTCGGGCGAGCAGTACTTC CASSLAYSGEQYF